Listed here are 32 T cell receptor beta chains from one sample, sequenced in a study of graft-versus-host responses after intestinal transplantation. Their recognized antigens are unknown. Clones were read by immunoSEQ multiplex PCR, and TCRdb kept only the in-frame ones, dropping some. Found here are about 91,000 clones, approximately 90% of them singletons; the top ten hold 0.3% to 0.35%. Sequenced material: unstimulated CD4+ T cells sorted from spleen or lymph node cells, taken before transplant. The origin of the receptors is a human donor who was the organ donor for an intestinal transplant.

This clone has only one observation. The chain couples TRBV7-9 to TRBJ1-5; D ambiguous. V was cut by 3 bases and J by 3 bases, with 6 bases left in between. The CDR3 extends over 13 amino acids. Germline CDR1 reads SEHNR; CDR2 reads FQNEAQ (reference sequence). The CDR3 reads CASSFQANQPQHF. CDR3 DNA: TGTGCCAGCAGCTTCCAGGCCAATCAGCCCCAGCATTTT.

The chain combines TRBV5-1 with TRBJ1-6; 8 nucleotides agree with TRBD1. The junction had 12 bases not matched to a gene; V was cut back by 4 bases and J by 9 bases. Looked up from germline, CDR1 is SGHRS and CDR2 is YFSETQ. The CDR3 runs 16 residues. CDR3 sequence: CASSPTGQGTASPLHF. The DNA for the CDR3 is TGCGCCAGCAGCCCTACAGGACAGGGAACCGCTTCACCCCTCCACTTT.

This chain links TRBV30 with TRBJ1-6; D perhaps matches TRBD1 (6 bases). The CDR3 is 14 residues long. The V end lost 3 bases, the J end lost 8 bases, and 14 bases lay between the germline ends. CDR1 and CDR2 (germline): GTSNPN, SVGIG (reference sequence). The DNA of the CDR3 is TGTGCCTGGAGACCGCAGGGGTTAGATTCACCCCTCCACTTT. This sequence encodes CAWRPQGLDSPLHF.

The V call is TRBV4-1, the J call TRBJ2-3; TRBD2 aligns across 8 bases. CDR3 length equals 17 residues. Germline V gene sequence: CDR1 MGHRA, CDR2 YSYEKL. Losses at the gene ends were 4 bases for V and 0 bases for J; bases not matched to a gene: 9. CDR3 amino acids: CASSRSGRAFSTDTQYF. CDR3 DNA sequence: TGCGCCAGCAGCCGATCCGGGAGGGCGTTTAGCACAGATACGCAGTATTTT.

This CDR3 is CASSYSDTGAGNTIYF. The CDR3 bases are TGTGCCAGCAGTTACTCGGATACAGGGGCTGGAAACACCATATATTTT. This chain connects TRBV6-5 to TRBJ1-3, with 7 bases that match TRBD1. Germline V CDR1 and CDR2: MNHEY, SVGAGI. The CDR3 has 16 amino acids. The junction had 4 bases not matched to a gene; V was cut back by 0 bases and J by 2 bases.

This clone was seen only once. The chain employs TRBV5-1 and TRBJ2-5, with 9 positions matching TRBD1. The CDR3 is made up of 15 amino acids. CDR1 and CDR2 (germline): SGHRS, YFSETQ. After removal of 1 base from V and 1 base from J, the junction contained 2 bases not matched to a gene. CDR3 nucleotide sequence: TGCGCCAGCAGCTTGACAGGGGGCCCCCAAGAGACCCAGTACTTC. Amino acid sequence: CASSLTGGPQETQYF.

Written as DNA, the CDR3 is TGTGCCAGCAGTCCGTCTACAGGGGGCGAGCAGTACTTC. Translation: CASSPSTGGEQYF. The chain recombines TRBV28 with TRBJ2-7, with 8 bases aligning to TRBD1. Germline V CDR1 and CDR2: MDHEN, SYDVKM. Losses at the gene ends were 5 bases for V and 6 bases for J; bases not matched to a gene: 6. This CDR3 is 13 amino acids long.

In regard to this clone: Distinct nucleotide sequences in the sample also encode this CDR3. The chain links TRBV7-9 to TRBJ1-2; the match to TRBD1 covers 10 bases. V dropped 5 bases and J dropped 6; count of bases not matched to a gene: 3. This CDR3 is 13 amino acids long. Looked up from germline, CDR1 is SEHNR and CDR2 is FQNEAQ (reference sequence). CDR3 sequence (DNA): TGTGCCAGCAGCCTAGGGACAGGGGATGGCTACACCTTC. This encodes CASSLGTGDGYTF.

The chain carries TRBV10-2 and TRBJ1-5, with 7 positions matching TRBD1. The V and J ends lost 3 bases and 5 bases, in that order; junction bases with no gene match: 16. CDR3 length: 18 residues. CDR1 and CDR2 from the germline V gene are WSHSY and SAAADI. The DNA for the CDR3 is TGCGCCAGCAGTGATGAGGGACAGCCGTCTTGGAATGATCAGCCCCAGCATTTT. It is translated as CASSDEGQPSWNDQPQHF.

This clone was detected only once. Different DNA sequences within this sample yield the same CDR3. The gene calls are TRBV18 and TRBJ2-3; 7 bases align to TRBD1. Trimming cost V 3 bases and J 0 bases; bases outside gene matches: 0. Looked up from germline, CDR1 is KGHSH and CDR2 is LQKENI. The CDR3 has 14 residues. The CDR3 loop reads CASSPTGSTDTQYF. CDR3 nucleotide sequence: TGTGCCAGCTCACCGACAGGGAGCACAGATACGCAGTATTTT.

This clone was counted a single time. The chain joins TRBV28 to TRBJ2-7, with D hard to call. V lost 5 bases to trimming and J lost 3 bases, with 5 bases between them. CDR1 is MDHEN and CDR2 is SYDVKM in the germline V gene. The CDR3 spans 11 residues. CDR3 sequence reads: CASSKSYEQYF. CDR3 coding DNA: TGTGCCAGCAGTAAGAGCTACGAGCAGTACTTC. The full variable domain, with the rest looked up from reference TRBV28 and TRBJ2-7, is DVKVTQSSRYLVKRTGEKVFLECVQDMDHENMFWYRQDPGLGLRLIYFSYDVKMKEKGDIPEGYSVSREKKERFSLILESASTNQTSMYLCASSKSYEQYFGPGTRLTVT.

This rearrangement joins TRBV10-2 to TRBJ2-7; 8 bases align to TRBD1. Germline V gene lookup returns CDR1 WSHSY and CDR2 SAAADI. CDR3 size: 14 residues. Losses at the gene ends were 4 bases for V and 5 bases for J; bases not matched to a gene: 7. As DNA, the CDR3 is TGCGCCAGCAGTGGGAGGACAGGGTCGGACGAGCAGTACTTC. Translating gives CASSGRTGSDEQYF.

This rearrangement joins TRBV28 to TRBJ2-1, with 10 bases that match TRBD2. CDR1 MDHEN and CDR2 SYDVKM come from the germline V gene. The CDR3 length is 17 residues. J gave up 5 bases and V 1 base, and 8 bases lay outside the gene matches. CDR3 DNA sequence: TGTGCCAGCAGTTTATCTCGAGCGGGAGGGGGGAACAATGAGCAGTTCTTC. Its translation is CASSLSRAGGGNNEQFF. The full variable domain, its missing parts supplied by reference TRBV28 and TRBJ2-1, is DVKVTQSSRYLVKRTGEKVFLECVQDMDHENMFWYRQDPGLGLRLIYFSYDVKMKEKGDIPEGYSVSREKKERFSLILESASTNQTSMYLCASSLSRAGGGNNEQFFGPGTRLTVL.

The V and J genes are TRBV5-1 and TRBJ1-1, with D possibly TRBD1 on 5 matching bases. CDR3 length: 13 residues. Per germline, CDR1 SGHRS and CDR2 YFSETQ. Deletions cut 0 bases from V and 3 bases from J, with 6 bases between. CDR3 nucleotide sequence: TGCGCCAGCAGCTTGGTCAGGGACACTGAAGCTTTCTTT. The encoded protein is CASSLVRDTEAFF.

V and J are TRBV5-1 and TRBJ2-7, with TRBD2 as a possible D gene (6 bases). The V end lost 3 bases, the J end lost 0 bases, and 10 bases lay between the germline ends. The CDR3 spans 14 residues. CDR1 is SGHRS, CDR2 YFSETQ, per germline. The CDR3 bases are TGCGCCAGCAGCTGGAGGGGAAGCTCCTACGAGCAGTACTTC. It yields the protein CASSWRGSSYEQYF.

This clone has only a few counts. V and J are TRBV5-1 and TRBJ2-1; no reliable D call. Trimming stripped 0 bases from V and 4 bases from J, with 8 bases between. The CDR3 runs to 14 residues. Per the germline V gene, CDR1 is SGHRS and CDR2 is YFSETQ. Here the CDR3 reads CASSLEVVYNEQFF. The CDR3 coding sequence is TGCGCCAGCAGCTTGGAAGTAGTGTACAATGAGCAGTTCTTC. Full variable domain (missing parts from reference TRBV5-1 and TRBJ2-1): KAGVTQTPRYLIKTRGQQVTLSCSPISGHRSVSWYQQTPGQGLQFLFEYFSETQRNKGNFPGRFSGRQFSNSRSEMNVSTLELGDSALYLCASSLEVVYNEQFFGPGTRLTVL.

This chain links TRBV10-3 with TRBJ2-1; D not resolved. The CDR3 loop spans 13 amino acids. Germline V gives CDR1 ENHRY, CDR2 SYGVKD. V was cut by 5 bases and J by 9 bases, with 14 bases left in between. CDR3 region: CAISRLENTEQFF. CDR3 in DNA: TGTGCCATCAGTCGCCTAGAGAACACTGAGCAGTTCTTC.

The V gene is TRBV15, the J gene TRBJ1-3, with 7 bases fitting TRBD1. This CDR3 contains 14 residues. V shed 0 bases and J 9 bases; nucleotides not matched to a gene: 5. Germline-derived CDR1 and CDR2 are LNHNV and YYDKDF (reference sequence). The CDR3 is CATSRDMGDSTIYF. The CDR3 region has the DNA TGTGCCACCAGCAGAGATATGGGGGACAGCACCATATATTTT.

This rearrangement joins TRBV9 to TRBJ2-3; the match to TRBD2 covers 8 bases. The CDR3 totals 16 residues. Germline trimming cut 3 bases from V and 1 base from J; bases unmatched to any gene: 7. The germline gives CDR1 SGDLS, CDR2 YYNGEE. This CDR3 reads CASSAPGLEGTDTQYF. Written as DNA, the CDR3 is TGTGCCAGCAGCGCCCCGGGACTAGAAGGCACAGATACGCAGTATTTT.

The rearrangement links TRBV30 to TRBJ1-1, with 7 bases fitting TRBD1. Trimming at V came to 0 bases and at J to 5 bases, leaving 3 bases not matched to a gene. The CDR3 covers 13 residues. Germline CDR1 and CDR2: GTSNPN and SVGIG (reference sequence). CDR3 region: CAWSVLRGTEAFF. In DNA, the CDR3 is TGTGCCTGGAGTGTACTCAGGGGGACTGAAGCTTTCTTT.

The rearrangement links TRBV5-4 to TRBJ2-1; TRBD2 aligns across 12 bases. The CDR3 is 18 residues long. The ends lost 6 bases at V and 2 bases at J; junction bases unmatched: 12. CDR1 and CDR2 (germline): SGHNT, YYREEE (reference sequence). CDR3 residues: CASTPGLAGLVTYNEQFF. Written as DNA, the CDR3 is TGTGCCAGCACCCCGGGACTAGCGGGTTTAGTGACCTACAATGAGCAGTTCTTC. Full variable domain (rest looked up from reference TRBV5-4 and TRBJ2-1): ETGVTQSPTHLIKTRGQQVTLRCSSQSGHNTVSWYQQALGQGPQFIFQYYREEENGRGNFPPRFSGLQFPNYSSELNVNALELDDSALYLCASTPGLAGLVTYNEQFFGPGTRLTVL.

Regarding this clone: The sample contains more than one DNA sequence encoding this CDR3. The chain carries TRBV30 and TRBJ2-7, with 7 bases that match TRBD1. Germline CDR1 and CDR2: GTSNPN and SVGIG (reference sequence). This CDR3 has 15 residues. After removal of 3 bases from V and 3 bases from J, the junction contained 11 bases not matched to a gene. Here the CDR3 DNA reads TGTGCCTGGAGCCCTAAGGGGGCGCAGATCTACGAGCAGTACTTC. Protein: CAWSPKGAQIYEQYF.

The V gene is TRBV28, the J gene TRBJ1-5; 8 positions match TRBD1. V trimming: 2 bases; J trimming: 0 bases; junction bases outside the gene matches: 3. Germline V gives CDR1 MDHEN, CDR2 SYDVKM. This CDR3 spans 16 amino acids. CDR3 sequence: CASSLPQGASNQPQHF. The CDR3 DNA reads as TGTGCCAGCAGTTTACCCCAGGGGGCTAGCAATCAGCCCCAGCATTTT.

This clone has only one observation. The CDR3 is CAISELHGDPNYGYTF. As DNA, the CDR3 is TGTGCCATCAGTGAACTACACGGCGACCCTAACTATGGCTACACCTTC. The genes are TRBV10-3 and TRBJ1-2, with no clear D. The CDR3 has 16 residues. Germline CDR1 reads ENHRY; CDR2 reads SYGVKD. V was cut by 3 bases and J by 0 bases, with 14 bases left in between.

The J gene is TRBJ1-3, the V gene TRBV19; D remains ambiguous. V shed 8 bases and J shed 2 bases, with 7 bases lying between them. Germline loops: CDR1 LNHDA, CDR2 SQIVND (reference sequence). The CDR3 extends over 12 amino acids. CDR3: CASRSAGNTIYF. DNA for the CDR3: TGTGCCAGTCGGTCTGCTGGAAACACCATATATTTT.

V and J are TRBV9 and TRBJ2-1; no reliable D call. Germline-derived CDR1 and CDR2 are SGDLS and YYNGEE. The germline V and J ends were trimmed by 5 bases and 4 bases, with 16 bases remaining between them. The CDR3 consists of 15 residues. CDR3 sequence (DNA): TGTGCCAGCAGGAAAACCGGTCTAGAATACAATGAGCAGTTCTTC. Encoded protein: CASRKTGLEYNEQFF.

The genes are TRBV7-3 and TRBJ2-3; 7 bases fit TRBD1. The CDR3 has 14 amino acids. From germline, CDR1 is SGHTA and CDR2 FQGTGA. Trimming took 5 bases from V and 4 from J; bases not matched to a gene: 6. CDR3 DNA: TGTGCCAGCAGCCTTATGGACAGGCCAGATACGCAGTATTTT. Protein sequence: CASSLMDRPDTQYF.

The CDR3 here is CASSLFYGSTTPDYGYTF. The CDR3 coding sequence is TGTGCCAGCAGCTTATTTTATGGGTCGACAACACCGGACTATGGCTACACCTTC. This chain links TRBV7-9 with TRBJ1-2; D uncertain. The germline V and J ends were trimmed by 2 bases and 3 bases, with 22 bases remaining between them. The CDR3 sequence is 18 residues long. Germline lookup yields CDR1 SEHNR and CDR2 FQNEAQ (reference sequence).

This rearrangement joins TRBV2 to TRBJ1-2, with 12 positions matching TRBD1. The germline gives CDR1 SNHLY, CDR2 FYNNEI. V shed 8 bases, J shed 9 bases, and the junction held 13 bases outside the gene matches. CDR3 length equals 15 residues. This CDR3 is CASQRDGTGGISYTF. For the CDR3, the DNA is TGTGCCAGCCAGCGAGACGGGACAGGGGGCATCAGCTACACCTTC.

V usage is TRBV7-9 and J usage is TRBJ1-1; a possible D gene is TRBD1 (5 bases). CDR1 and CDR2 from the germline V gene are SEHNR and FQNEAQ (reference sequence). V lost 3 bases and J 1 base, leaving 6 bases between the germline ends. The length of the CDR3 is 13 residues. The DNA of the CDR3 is TGTGCCAGCAGCTTGACAGCGAACACTGAAGCTTTCTTT. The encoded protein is CASSLTANTEAFF.

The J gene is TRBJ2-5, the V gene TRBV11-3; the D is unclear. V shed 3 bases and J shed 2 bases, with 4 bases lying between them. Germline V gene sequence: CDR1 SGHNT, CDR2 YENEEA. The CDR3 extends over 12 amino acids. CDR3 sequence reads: CASSLEQETQYF. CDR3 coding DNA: TGTGCCAGCAGCTTGGAGCAAGAGACCCAGTACTTC.

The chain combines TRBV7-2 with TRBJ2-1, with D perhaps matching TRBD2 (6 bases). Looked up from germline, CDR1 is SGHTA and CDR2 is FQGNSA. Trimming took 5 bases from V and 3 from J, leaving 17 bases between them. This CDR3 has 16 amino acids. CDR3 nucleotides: TGTGCCAGCAGCACCGCCCTACTAGCCTACTACAATGAGCAGTTCTTC. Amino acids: CASSTALLAYYNEQFF. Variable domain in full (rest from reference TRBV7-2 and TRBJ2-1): GAGVSQSPSNKVTEKGKDVELRCDPISGHTALYWYRQSLGQGLEFLIYFQGNSAPDKSGLPSDRFSAERTGGSVSTLTIQRTQQEDSAVYLCASSTALLAYYNEQFFGPGTRLTVL.